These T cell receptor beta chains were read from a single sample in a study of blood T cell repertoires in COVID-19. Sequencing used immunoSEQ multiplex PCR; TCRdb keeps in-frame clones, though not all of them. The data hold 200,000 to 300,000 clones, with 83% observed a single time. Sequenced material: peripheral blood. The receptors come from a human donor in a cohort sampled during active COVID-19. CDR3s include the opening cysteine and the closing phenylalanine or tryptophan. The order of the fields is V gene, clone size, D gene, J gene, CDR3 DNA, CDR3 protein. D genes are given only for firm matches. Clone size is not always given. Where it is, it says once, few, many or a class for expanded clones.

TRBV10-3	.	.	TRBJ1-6	TGTGCCATACAAACAGGGTCGATTAATTCACCCCTCCACTTT	CAIQTGSINSPLHF
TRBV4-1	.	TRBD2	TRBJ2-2	TGCGCCAGCAGCCGCGGGGTTAGCGGGGCCCCTGGGACCGGGGAGCTGTTTTTT	CASSRGVSGAPGTGELFF
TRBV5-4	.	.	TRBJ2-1	TGTGCCAGCAGCGACCCGACAGGCGCTTCCTACAATGAGCAGTTCTTC	CASSDPTGASYNEQFF
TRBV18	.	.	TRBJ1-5	TGTGCCAGCTCAGGACTGTCGAGCAATCAGCCCCAGCATTTT	CASSGLSSNQPQHF
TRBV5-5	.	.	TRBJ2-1	TGTGCCAGCAGCTTGGGAGTCCCTGAGCAGTTCTTC	CASSLGVPEQFF
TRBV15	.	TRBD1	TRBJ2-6	TGTGCCACCAGCAGAGGGGGGACAGGGTCGTCTGGGGCCAACGTCCTGACTTTC	CATSRGGTGSSGANVLTF
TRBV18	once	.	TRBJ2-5	TGTGCCAGCTCGTCAGGGAACGAAGGTGGGACCCAGTACTTC	CASSSGNEGGTQYF
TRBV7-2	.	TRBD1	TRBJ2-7	TGTGCCAGCAGCCCGCGACAGGGGGCAGGTGAGCAGTACTTC	CASSPRQGAGEQYF
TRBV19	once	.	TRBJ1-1	TGTGCCAGTAGTACCCGCCAGGTGAACACTGAAGCTTTCTTT	CASSTRQVNTEAFF
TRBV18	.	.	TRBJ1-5	TGTGCCAGCTCGGGGGGGGCTCATCAGCCCCAGCATTTT	CASSGGAHQPQHF
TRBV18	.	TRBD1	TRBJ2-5	TGTGCCAGCTCACCCGGCCCTCCGACAGGGGGCATGGAGACCCAGTACTTC	CASSPGPPTGGMETQYF
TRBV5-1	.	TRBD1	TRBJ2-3	TGCGCCAGCAGCATAATGACAGGGGTTGGAATCACAGATACGCAGTATTTT	CASSIMTGVGITDTQYF
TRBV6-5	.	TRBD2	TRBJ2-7	TGTGCCAGCACCACGGGGGGTGCCTACGAGCAGTACTTC	CASTTGGAYEQYF
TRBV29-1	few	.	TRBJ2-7	TGCAGCGTCCTTACGAGGCGGCAGTACTTC	CSVLTRRQYF
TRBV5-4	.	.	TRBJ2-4	TGTGCCAGCAGCTTATTAGGAGGGGACATTCAGTACTTC	CASSLLGGDIQYF
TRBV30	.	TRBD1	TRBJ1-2	TGTGCCTGGAGAAAACAGGGGGCCTATGGCTACACCTTC	CAWRKQGAYGYTF
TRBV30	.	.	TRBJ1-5	TGTGCCTGGAGCGGGATAGACAGGCTCGGACAGCCCCAGCATTTT	CAWSGIDRLGQPQHF
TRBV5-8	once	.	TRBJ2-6	TGTGCCAGCACTTGGGGCCTGCACCTTGGGGCCAACGTCCTGACTTTC	CASTWGLHLGANVLTF
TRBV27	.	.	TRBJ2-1	TGTGCCAGCAGTTTGAACATATACAATGAGCAGTTCTTC	CASSLNIYNEQFF
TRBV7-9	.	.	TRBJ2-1	TGTGCCAGCAGCTTAGGGGCAGGGCCCTACAATGAGCAGTTCTTC	CASSLGAGPYNEQFF
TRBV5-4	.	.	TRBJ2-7	TGTGCCAGCAGCCAGGGGACGGAATACTACGAGCAGTACTTC	CASSQGTEYYEQYF
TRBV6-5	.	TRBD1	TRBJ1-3	TGTGCCAGCAGTTTATTCAGGGGGCTAGTTGGAAACACCATATATTTT	CASSLFRGLVGNTIYF
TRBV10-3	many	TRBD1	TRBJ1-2	TGTGCCATTCCCGGGACAGAGCCTAACTATGGCTACACCTTC	CAIPGTEPNYGYTF
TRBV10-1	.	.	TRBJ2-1	TGCGCCAGCTCCCGGGACTCATCCTACAATGAGCAGTTCTTC	CASSRDSSYNEQFF
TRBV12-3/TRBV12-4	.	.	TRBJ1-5	TGTGCCAGCAGTTCAAGGCGGGGTCAGCCCCAGCATTTT	CASSSRRGQPQHF
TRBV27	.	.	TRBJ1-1	TGTGCCAGCAGTTTATATACAGGGATGACTGAAGCTTTCTTT	CASSLYTGMTEAFF
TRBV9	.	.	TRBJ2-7	TGTGCCAGCAGCGTAGGTCCCCTTTACGAGCAGTACTTC	CASSVGPLYEQYF
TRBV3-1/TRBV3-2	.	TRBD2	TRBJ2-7	TGTGCCAGCAGCCAGACTAGCGGGAGTTTTTACGAGCAGTACTTC	CASSQTSGSFYEQYF
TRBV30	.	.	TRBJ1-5	TGTGCCTGGAGTGTACTTAATAGCTTGAGCAATCAGCCCCAGCATTTT	CAWSVLNSLSNQPQHF
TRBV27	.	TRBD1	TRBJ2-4	TGTGCCAGCAGTTTACTAGGGACAGGCCTAGCCAAAAACATTCAGTACTTC	CASSLLGTGLAKNIQYF
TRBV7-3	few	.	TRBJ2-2	TGTGCCAGCAGCCCCCGCGGGGGCCACACCGGGGAGCTGTTTTTT	CASSPRGGHTGELFF
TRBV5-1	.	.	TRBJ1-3	TGCGCCAGCAGCTTGGCTGGGGCGCAGTCTGGAAACACCATATATTTT	CASSLAGAQSGNTIYF
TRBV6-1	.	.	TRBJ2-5	TGTGCCAGCAGTGACGTCAGGGTGAATTCGCGAGAGACCCAGTACTTC	CASSDVRVNSRETQYF
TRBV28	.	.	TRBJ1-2	TGTGCCAGCAGTCTACCATCTGTGGCGGCTTCTGTTGGCTACACCTTC	CASSLPSVAASVGYTF
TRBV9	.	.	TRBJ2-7	TGTGCCAGCAGCGTAGTAAGTCAGGGGGGCAATAATAAATTATGCTACGAGCAGTACTTC	CASSVVSQGGNNKLCYEQYF
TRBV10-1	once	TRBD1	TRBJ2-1	TGCGCCAGCAGTGAGTACCTACAGGGGGTTGAGAATGAGCAGTTCTTC	CASSEYLQGVENEQFF
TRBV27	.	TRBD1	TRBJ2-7	TGTGCCAGCAGTCTACGGACAGGGGGACCCTACGAGCAGTACTTC	CASSLRTGGPYEQYF
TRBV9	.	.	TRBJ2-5	TGTGCCAGCAGCGTAGTAGGGACTGGGGGTTCGACCCAGTACTTC	CASSVVGTGGSTQYF
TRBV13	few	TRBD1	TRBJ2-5	TGTGCCAGCAGCCGACAGGGGGATCGGCAAGAGACCCAGTACTTC	CASSRQGDRQETQYF
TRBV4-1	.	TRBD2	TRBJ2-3	TGCGCCAGCAGCCAAGTAGCGGGAGATGCAGATACGCAGTATTTT	CASSQVAGDADTQYF
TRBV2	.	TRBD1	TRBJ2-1	TGTGCCAGCAGTGGGGACAGCAATGAGCAGTTCTTC	CASSGDSNEQFF
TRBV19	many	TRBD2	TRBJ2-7	TGTGCCAGCTCGACTAGCGGGGCCTACGAGCAGTACTTC	CASSTSGAYEQYF
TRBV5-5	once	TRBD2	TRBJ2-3	TGTGCCAGCAGCTTGGGACTAGCGGGGGGCCCGAGTAGCACAGATACGCAGTATTTT	CASSLGLAGGPSSTDTQYF
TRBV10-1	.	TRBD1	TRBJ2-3	TGCGCCAGCAGTGCACCGGGACAGAGCCAGTATTTT	CASSAPGQSQYF
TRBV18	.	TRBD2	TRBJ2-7	TGTGCCAGCTCCCAGGGACTAGCGGGAGACGAGCAGTACTTC	CASSQGLAGDEQYF
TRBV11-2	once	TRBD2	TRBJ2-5	TGTGCCAGCAGCTCCCGTACTTCATTAGGACTAGCGGGGAAAGAGACCCAGTACTTC	CASSSRTSLGLAGKETQYF
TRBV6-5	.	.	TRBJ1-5	TGTGCCAGCGGACGGACTGATCAGCCCCAGCATTTT	CASGRTDQPQHF
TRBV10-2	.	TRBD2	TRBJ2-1	TGCGCCAGCAGTGAGAGAGGTAGCGGGAGAGGGAATGAGCAGTTCTTC	CASSERGSGRGNEQFF
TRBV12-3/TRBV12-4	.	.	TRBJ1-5	TGTGCCAGCAGCGCCGGCGGGCCCCAGCATTTT	CASSAGGPQHF
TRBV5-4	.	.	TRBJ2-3	TGTGCCAGCAGCTTACAGGGTAGAAATCCAGATACGCAGTATTTT	CASSLQGRNPDTQYF
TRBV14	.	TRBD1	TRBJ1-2	TGTGCCAGCAGCTCCGACAGGGTCTATGGCTACACCTTC	CASSSDRVYGYTF
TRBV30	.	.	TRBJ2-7	TGTGCCTGGAGTGTACCCCCAGGGGTTTACGAGCAGTACTTC	CAWSVPPGVYEQYF
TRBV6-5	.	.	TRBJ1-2	TGTGCCAGCAGTTATACGACAGGAACCAACTATGGCTACACCTTC	CASSYTTGTNYGYTF